These T cell receptor beta chains were read from a single sample in a study of tumor and adjacent non-tumor tissue in lung cancer. Each CDR3 protein is one row after TCRdb ran MiXCR on the multiplex PCR reads. The sample carries some 100,000 distinct CDR3 sequences, over 55% recorded once. The sequenced sample was distant non-tumor lung tissue. The receptors shown here come from a man aged 30-40 years with non-small cell lung cancer. CDR3s include the opening cysteine and the closing phenylalanine or tryptophan. The D gene is left open where the match is weak. Expanded clones are given a class, and other clones once, few, many or no size at all.

v_gene	abundance	d_gene	j_gene	CDR3aa	CDR3nt
TRBV5-5	few	TRBD1	TRBJ1-5	CASSVDRAGNHPQHF	TGTGCCAGCAGCGTGGACAGGGCTGGCAATCATCCCCAGCATTTT
TRBV20-1	-	TRBD1	TRBJ1-3	CSARGTVSGNTMYF	TGCAGTGCTAGGGGGACAGTCTCAGGAAACACCATGTATTTT
TRBV4-3	-	-	TRBJ1-6	CAISHEYRNSPLHF	TGCGCCATCAGCCATGAGTATAGGAATTCACCCCTCCACTTT
TRBV24-1	once	-	TRBJ2-3	CATSYGTTDTQYF	TGTGCCACCAGTTACGGTACCACAGATACACAGTATTTT
TRBV11-1	-	-	TRBJ2-3	CGSIFMRGRTDMQYF	TGTGGCAGCATCTTCATGCGGGGGCGGACAGATATGCAGTATTTT
TRBV11-2	-	TRBD1	TRBJ2-3	CASSLDWRGGTDTHHF	TGTGCCAGCAGCTTAGACTGGCGAGGGGGCACAGATACGCACCATTTT
TRBV11-2	-	-	TRBJ2-2	CASTSATGELFF	TGTGCCAGCACCTCCGCCACCGGGGAGCTGTTTTTT
TRBV19	-	-	TRBJ2-7	CASSPTPLSYEQYF	TGTGCCAGTAGTCCGACACCCTTGTCCTACGAGCAGTACTTC
TRBV12-3/TRBV12-4	-	-	TRBJ1-1	CASSRAAGPWPKAFF	TGTGCCAGCAGCCGTGCGGCGGGCCCCTGGCCTAAAGCTTTCTTT
TRBV4-1	-	-	TRBJ2-1	CASSYNSGSYIEQFF	TGCGCCAGTAGCTATAATAGCGGCTCCTACATTGAGCAGTTCTTC
TRBV11-3	-	TRBD1	TRBJ1-1	CARSPGQLNIEAFF	TGTGCCAGGAGCCCGGGACAGCTAAACATTGAAGCTTTCTTT
TRBV5-1	-	TRBD1	TRBJ2-7	CASSILTGIQYEQYF	TGCGCCAGCAGCATACTGACAGGGATACAGTACGAGCAGTACTTC
TRBV13	-	TRBD2	TRBJ2-5	CASSPGLAGGFRETQYF	TGTGCCAGCAGCCCGGGACTAGCGGGGGGGTTCCGAGAGACCCAGTACTTC
TRBV5-1	-	-	TRBJ2-7	CASNLTNYEQYF	TGCGCCAGCAACTTGACAAACTACGAGCAGTACTTC
TRBV29-1	-	TRBD2	TRBJ2-1	CSVQGLAGLSYNEQFF	TGCAGCGTCCAAGGACTAGCGGGGTTGTCTTACAATGAGCAATTCTTC
TRBV29-1	medium-sized	TRBD2	TRBJ2-3	CSAAKREMGTDTQYF	TGCAGCGCCGCGAAGCGGGAGATGGGCACAGATACGCAGTATTTT
TRBV12-3/TRBV12-4	-	-	TRBJ1-2	CASSFWTDYGYTF	TGTGCCAGCAGCTTCTGGACAGACTATGGCTACACCTTC
TRBV29-1	-	-	TRBJ2-7	CSVLVGERGSYEHLF	TGCAGCGTCCTGGTGGGGGAGAGGGGCTCCTACGAGCACTTGTTC